The 8 T cell receptor beta chains below were found in one sample sequenced in a study of human T cells and chemical hapten exposure. TCRdb processed the RACE reads anew with MiXCR; each CDR3 protein has one entry. The repertoire has over 55,000 distinct CDR3 sequences, about an eighth of them found once; the top ten carry roughly 2.3%. As to time point: patch test 3, about 24 weeks after DPC sensitization. The treatment denotes: therapeutic diphenylcyclopropenone sensitization with weekly scalp DPC. Material: whole blood, obtained in connection with sensitization to the hapten diphenylcyclopropenone (DPC). These receptors were taken from a man under 40 with alopecia areata. Some clones in this sample may be carry-over from other donors' samples.

V usage is TRBV7-9 and J usage is TRBJ2-1, with TRBD1 matching over 11 bases. This CDR3 is 19 amino acids long. V lost 3 bases and J lost 5; bases outside the gene matches: 15. Per the germline V gene, CDR1 is SEHNR and CDR2 is FQNEAQ (reference sequence). The CDR3 loop reads CASSFPILLGQGANNEQFF. The CDR3 region has the DNA TGTGCCAGCAGCTTCCCGATCTTATTAGGACAGGGGGCCAACAATGAGCAGTTCTTC.

This clonotype was counted between two and nine times. The chain employs TRBV10-3 and TRBJ2-7; D unresolved. The CDR3 runs to 14 residues. Per germline, CDR1 ENHRY and CDR2 SYGVKD. V was shortened by 3 bases and J by 0 bases, with 9 bases between the two germline ends. The CDR3 sequence is CAISDGLDSYEQYF. Written as DNA, the CDR3 is TGTGCCATCAGTGATGGTCTGGACTCCTACGAGCAGTACTTC.

This clonotype was observed many times. The chain recombines TRBV18 with TRBJ1-5; D unresolved. Germline-derived CDR1 and CDR2 are KGHSH and LQKENI. With 2 bases removed from V and 6 bases from J, the gap between germline ends came to 11 bases. The CDR3 is 14 amino acids. The CDR3 sequence is CASSPAPGSQPQHF. The CDR3 region has the DNA TGTGCCAGCTCACCAGCTCCGGGAAGTCAGCCCCAGCATTTT.

This clonotype was seen many times. This chain joins TRBV5-1 and TRBJ2-5; no definite D call. Germline CDR1 is SGHRS and CDR2 is YFSETQ. This CDR3 contains 12 residues. Trimming pared 0 bases from V and 5 bases from J, leaving 5 bases between. CDR3 sequence (DNA): TGCGCCAGCAGCTTGGCTCGGGAGACCCAGTACTTC. Translation: CASSLARETQYF.

This clonotype was picked up many times. The chain carries TRBV5-1 and TRBJ1-1; 7 positions match TRBD1. Trimming at V came to 4 bases and at J to 5 bases, leaving 11 bases not matched to a gene. The CDR3 consists of 15 residues. Germline loops: CDR1 SGHRS, CDR2 YFSETQ. For the CDR3, the DNA is TGCGCCAGCAGCCCCGAGACAGGGATTAGGACTGAAGCTTTCTTT. Translated: CASSPETGIRTEAFF. The entire variable domain, with the rest obtained from reference TRBV5-1 and TRBJ1-1, is as follows: KAGVTQTPRYLIKTRGQQVTLSCSPISGHRSVSWYQQTPGQGLQFLFEYFSETQRNKGNFPGRFSGRQFSNSRSEMNVSTLELGDSALYLCASSPETGIRTEAFFGQGTRLTVV.

In its sample, this clonotype was seen a few times. The chain couples TRBV3-1 to TRBJ1-6; 7 bases fit TRBD1. This CDR3 is built from 17 residues. V lost 4 bases and J lost 8; bases outside the gene matches: 14. The germline CDR1 and CDR2 sequences are LGHDT and YNNKEL (reference sequence). CDR3 in DNA: TGTGCCAGCAGCCTAAAGTCCCTCGGGGACAGCCATTCACCCCTCCACTTT. This translates into CASSLKSLGDSHSPLHF.

In this sample, this clonotype turned up many times. The V call is TRBV5-1, the J call TRBJ2-3, with a tentative D call TRBD2 (7 bases). The CDR3 spans 15 residues. Per the germline V gene, CDR1 is SGHRS and CDR2 is YFSETQ. Trimming took off 3 bases at V and 0 bases at J, with 11 bases between the two ends. CDR3 protein: CASSSGGASTDTQYF. The CDR3 DNA reads as TGCGCCAGCAGCTCGGGGGGCGCTAGCACAGATACGCAGTATTTT.

This clonotype was picked up a small number of times. The rearrangement links TRBV12-3 or TRBV12-4 to TRBJ1-2; 9 nucleotides line up with TRBD1. V dropped 3 bases and J dropped 6; count of bases not matched to a gene: 2. CDR3 length: 13 residues. CDR3 protein: CASSLGQGDGYTF. CDR3 nucleotide sequence: TGTGCCAGCAGTTTGGGACAGGGCGATGGCTACACCTTC.